A selection of T cell receptor beta chains follows, all from one sample in a study of cytomegalovirus exposure and HLA in healthy donors. Profiling relied on immunoSEQ multiplex PCR, and the TCRdb table lists in-frame clones only, not all of them. The sample contains around 190,000 clones, about 84% of which appear only once. The specimen sequenced was PBMCs. These receptors originate from a woman aged 25 to 39 in good health and CMV-seropositive. Both conserved end residues are part of each CDR3. The order of the fields is J gene, D gene, clone size, V gene, CDR3 protein, CDR3 DNA. D genes are given only for firm matches. A row's size may be missing; if present it is once, few, many or a size class.

TRBJ2-1 | TRBD1 | few | TRBV6-5 | CASRLRDRAYNEQFF | TGTGCCAGCAGGCTCCGGGACAGAGCTTACAATGAGCAGTTCTTC
TRBJ1-5 | - | - | TRBV7-9 | CSSSAEFNQPQHF | TGTTCCAGCAGCGCCGAGTTTAATCAGCCCCAGCATTTT
TRBJ2-7 | TRBD1 | once | TRBV5-1 | CASSLGQGGLEQYF | TGCGCCAGCAGCTTGGGACAGGGTGGACTCGAGCAGTACTTC
TRBJ1-4 | - | - | TRBV4-1 | CASSRQPERPEKLFF | TGCGCCAGCAGCCGTCAACCAGAACGTCCTGAAAAACTGTTTTTT
TRBJ1-2 | - | few | TRBV4-2 | CASRQGPYGYTF | TGTGCCAGCAGACAGGGTCCCTATGGCTACACCTTC
TRBJ2-1 | - | - | TRBV7-9 | CASSPFNSKRLVNEQFF | TGTGCCAGCAGTCCCTTCAATTCTAAACGTTTAGTCAATGAGCAGTTCTTC
TRBJ2-7 | - | - | TRBV2 | CASSEFRGNYEQYF | TGTGCCAGCAGTGAATTCAGGGGTAACTACGAGCAGTACTTC
TRBJ1-1 | - | - | TRBV5-1 | CASTQGSLTGNTEAFF | TGCGCCAGCACCCAGGGCTCACTAACCGGGAACACTGAAGCTTTCTTT
TRBJ1-6 | TRBD1 | - | TRBV11-3 | CASSLDITDREDSPLHF | TGTGCCAGCAGCTTAGATATCACGGACAGGGAAGATTCACCCCTCCACTTT
TRBJ2-3 | - | - | TRBV30 | CAWSDQDLADTQYF | TGTGCCTGGAGTGATCAGGATCTCGCAGATACGCAGTATTTT
TRBJ1-2 | TRBD1 | - | TRBV7-6 | CASSPQDRGDYGYTF | TGTGCCAGCAGCCCGCAGGACAGGGGGGACTATGGCTACACCTTC
TRBJ1-1 | TRBD1 | - | TRBV13 | CASSFPTGGRTEAFF | TGTGCCAGCAGCTTCCCGACAGGGGGAAGGACTGAAGCTTTCTTT
TRBJ1-1 | TRBD1 | - | TRBV7-9 | CASSPSTGGGTEAFF | TGTGCCAGCAGCCCTTCGACAGGGGGCGGGACTGAAGCTTTCTTT
TRBJ2-1 | - | - | TRBV11-3 | CATKDPGGNEQFF | TGTGCCACAAAGGACCCTGGGGGGAATGAGCAGTTCTTC
TRBJ1-2 | TRBD1 | - | TRBV27 | CASRSGGTGANGYTF | TGTGCCAGCAGGTCTGGAGGGACAGGGGCCAATGGCTACACCTTC
TRBJ2-7 | - | - | TRBV7-2 | CASSLVALRSSYEQYF | TGTGCCAGCAGCTTAGTAGCTCTAAGGAGCTCCTACGAGCAGTACTTC
TRBJ1-5 | TRBD1 | - | TRBV28 | CASSLWASGGTNQPQHF | TGTGCCAGCAGTTTATGGGCTTCAGGGGGAACGAATCAGCCCCAGCATTTT
TRBJ2-5 | - | - | TRBV7-6 | CASSLRGGGETQYF | TGTGCCAGCAGCCTTCGAGGGGGTGGGGAGACCCAGTACTTC
TRBJ1-4 | TRBD1 | once | TRBV6-5 | CASSKGGSEKLFF | TGTGCCAGCAGTAAAGGGGGCTCTGAAAAACTGTTTTTT
TRBJ2-3 | TRBD2 | - | TRBV10-3 | CAISESRTSGTSTDTQYF | TGTGCCATCAGTGAGTCGAGAACTAGCGGAACTAGCACAGATACGCAGTATTTT
TRBJ1-3 | TRBD1 | - | TRBV5-6 | CASSLGGLRNTIYF | TGTGCCAGCAGCTTAGGGGGCCTTAGAAACACCATATATTTT
TRBJ2-4 | TRBD2 | - | TRBV5-4 | CASSLGEGGNIQYF | TGTGCCAGCAGCTTGGGGGAGGGCGGAAACATTCAGTACTTC
TRBJ1-3 | TRBD1 | - | TRBV28 | CASTSDRGWGNTIYF | TGTGCCAGCACCTCCGACAGGGGATGGGGAAACACCATATATTTT
TRBJ2-1 | TRBD1 | - | TRBV4-3 | CASSQSLQGSAFNEQFF | TGCGCCAGCAGCCAAAGCCTACAGGGGTCCGCTTTCAATGAGCAGTTCTTC
TRBJ2-7 | - | - | TRBV28 | CASSSPTAYQGEQYF | TGTGCCAGCAGTTCACCGACCGCCTACCAGGGCGAGCAGTACTTC
TRBJ2-3 | - | once | TRBV11-3 | CASSPHGGPTDTQYF | TGTGCCAGCAGCCCCCACGGGGGGCCCACAGATACGCAGTATTTT
TRBJ2-3 | TRBD1 | - | TRBV5-1 | CASSLGTATDTQYF | TGCGCCAGCAGCCTGGGGACAGCCACAGATACGCAGTATTTT
TRBJ1-1 | - | - | TRBV29-1 | CSVTPMTDGRTEAFF | TGCAGCGTTACACCCATGACCGACGGCAGGACTGAAGCTTTCTTT
TRBJ2-1 | TRBD2 | once | TRBV9 | CASSVDWRLAGEGNNEQFF | TGTGCCAGCAGCGTAGATTGGAGACTAGCGGGAGAAGGAAACAATGAGCAGTTCTTC
TRBJ1-3 | - | few | TRBV27 | CASREQGGNTIYF | TGTGCCAGCAGGGAACAGGGTGGAAACACCATATATTTT
TRBJ2-3 | TRBD1 | - | TRBV19 | CASSIGGTGRLTDTQYF | TGTGCCAGTAGTATTGGAGGGACAGGAAGACTCACAGATACGCAGTATTTT
TRBJ2-2 | TRBD2 | few | TRBV2 | CASSRLAPRTGELFF | TGTGCCAGCAGCCGACTAGCTCCCAGAACCGGGGAGCTGTTTTTT
TRBJ1-2 | - | few | TRBV23-1 | CASSQSIGVGYTF | TGCGCCAGCAGTCAATCGATAGGGGTCGGCTACACCTTC
TRBJ2-3 | - | - | TRBV7-8 | CASSLQGPSTDTQYF | TGTGCCAGCAGCCTTCAGGGCCCTAGCACAGATACGCAGTATTTT
TRBJ2-7 | TRBD1 | few | TRBV11-2 | CASSSTGASSEQYF | TGTGCCAGCAGCTCTACAGGGGCTTCCTCCGAGCAGTACTTC
TRBJ2-1 | - | once | TRBV6-4 | CASSESATGYNEQFF | TGTGCCAGCAGTGAGTCTGCGACAGGCTACAATGAGCAGTTCTTC
TRBJ2-3 | TRBD1 | once | TRBV9 | CASSPGQASDTQYF | TGTGCCAGCAGCCCGGGACAGGCCTCAGATACGCAGTATTTT
TRBJ1-1 | - | - | TRBV5-1 | CASSLGTDTEAFF | TGCGCCAGCAGCTTGGGGACAGACACTGAAGCTTTCTTT
TRBJ2-1 | TRBD1 | - | TRBV7-9 | CASSKPGQGTYNEQFF | TGTGCCAGCAGCAAACCGGGACAGGGAACCTACAATGAGCAGTTCTTC
TRBJ1-2 | TRBD1 | - | TRBV5-5 | CASSLGPGQANYGYTF | TGTGCCAGCAGCTTGGGACCGGGACAGGCTAACTATGGCTACACCTTC
TRBJ1-4 | - | once | TRBV19 | CASSIQGLTNEKLFF | TGTGCCAGTAGTATTCAGGGTTTGACTAATGAAAAACTGTTTTTT
TRBJ1-6 | - | few | TRBV7-9 | CASSSPDGRVDSPLHF | TGTGCCAGCAGCTCCCCGGACGGGCGGGTGGATTCACCCCTCCACTTT
TRBJ1-5 | TRBD1 | - | TRBV19 | CASTEQGGGYHGPQHF | TGTGCCAGTACCGAACAGGGGGGGGGCTATCACGGTCCCCAGCATTTT
TRBJ2-2 | - | few | TRBV6-1 | CASNSVRTGELFF | TGTGCCAGCAATTCGGTTCGAACCGGGGAGCTGTTTTTT
TRBJ1-1 | TRBD1 | - | TRBV4-2 | CASSRRTGGDTEAFF | TGTGCCAGCAGCCGTAGAACAGGGGGAGACACTGAAGCTTTCTTT
TRBJ2-5 | - | - | TRBV7-9 | CASSLGGGKTQYF | TGTGCCAGCAGCTTAGGAGGGGGAAAGACCCAGTACTTC
TRBJ2-2 | TRBD2 | once | TRBV28 | CASSFAGATGELLF | TGTGCCAGCAGTTTCGCGGGAGCCACCGGGGAGCTGCTTTTT